The 25 T cell receptor beta chains below all came from one sample that was sequenced in a study of T cell changes during pregnancy in multiple sclerosis. Clones were sequenced by immunoSEQ multiplex PCR, and TCRdb holds only the in-frame ones, with some missing. The repertoire has some 60,000 clones, less than 95% of them found once; the top ten carry under 2.5%. The source material was peripheral blood, sampled in the first trimester of pregnancy. The origin of the receptors is a female donor in good health, enrolled as a control in a pregnancy study.

The chain carries TRBV19 and TRBJ2-7, with TRBD1 matching over 7 bases. Trimming took 10 bases from V and 3 from J; bases not matched to a gene: 6. The CDR3 has 12 amino acids. Germline V CDR1 and CDR2: LNHDA, SQIVND (reference sequence). CDR3 residues: CATRQGGYEQYF. CDR3 DNA sequence: TGTGCCACAAGACAGGGCGGCTACGAGCAGTACTTC.

This chain joins TRBV4-2 and TRBJ1-1; 7 bases align to TRBD1. This CDR3 region has 16 residues. Germline V gene sequence: CDR1 LGHNA, CDR2 YNFKEQ. J gave up 0 bases and V 1 base, and 5 bases lay outside the gene matches. The CDR3 is CASSQVTGTVNTEAFF. The CDR3 DNA sequence: TGTGCCAGCAGCCAAGTCACCGGGACAGTGAACACTGAAGCTTTCTTT.

V and J are TRBV18 and TRBJ1-5, with a weak D call TRBD1 (6 bases). V was pared by 1 base and J by 6 bases, with 13 bases between. Germline CDR1 KGHSH, CDR2 LQKENI. The CDR3 length is 15 residues. DNA of the CDR3: TGTGCCAGCTCACCACTTGGCGGGGGGGCTCAGCCCCAGCATTTT. Residues: CASSPLGGGAQPQHF.

V and J are TRBV5-8 and TRBJ1-1; no reliable D call. From germline, CDR1 is SGHTS and CDR2 YDEGEE. The CDR3 spans 12 residues. V was pared by 2 bases and J by 4 bases, with 6 bases between. CDR3 sequence: CASSLTGTEAFF. The CDR3 DNA reads as TGTGCCAGCAGCTTAACGGGCACTGAAGCTTTCTTT. Combining the CDR3 with reference TRBV5-8 and TRBJ1-1 gives the whole variable domain EAGVTQSPTHLIKTRGQQATLRCSPISGHTSVYWYQQALGLGLQFLLWYDEGEERNRGNFPPRFSGRQFPNYSSELNVNALELEDSALYLCASSLTGTEAFFGQGTRLTVV.

This chain uses TRBV7-9 with TRBJ1-2, with D unresolved. The germline V gene has CDR1 SEHNR and CDR2 FQNEAQ (reference sequence). The CDR3 runs to 12 residues. Trimming left V 5 bases short and J 5 bases short, with 9 bases between. The CDR3 protein is CASSDQSYGYTF. Written as DNA, the CDR3 is TGTGCCAGCAGCGATCAGTCATATGGCTACACCTTC. The whole variable domain, remainder taken from reference TRBV7-9 and TRBJ1-2, is DTGVSQNPRHKITKRGQNVTFRCDPISEHNRLYWYRQTLGQGPEFLTYFQNEAQLEKSRLLSDRFSAERPKGSFSTLEIQRTEQGDSAMYLCASSDQSYGYTFGSGTRLTVV.

This clone was counted once. The gene calls are TRBV11-2 and TRBJ1-5; D is uncertain. The germline V gene encodes CDR1 SGHAT and CDR2 FQNNGV. This CDR3 comprises 13 residues. Trimming stripped 4 bases from V and 5 bases from J, with 9 bases between. CDR3 in DNA: TGTGCCAGCAGCTCCGCGCTTTATCAGCCCCAGCATTTT. Its translation: CASSSALYQPQHF.

The V call is TRBV10-3, the J call TRBJ2-1; 12 bases line up with TRBD2. CDR3 size: 18 residues. The V and J ends lost 8 bases and 0 bases, in that order; junction bases with no gene match: 11. Germline CDR1 and CDR2: ENHRY and SYGVKD. The DNA of the CDR3 is TGTGCCATCGTCAGACTAGCGGGGGTAATGAGCTCCTACAATGAGCAGTTCTTC. Protein: CAIVRLAGVMSSYNEQFF.

This clone was observed a handful of times. The V call is TRBV4-1, the J call TRBJ1-1; D call uncertain. CDR1 MGHRA and CDR2 YSYEKL come from the germline V gene. V was shortened by 1 base and J by 11 bases, with 14 bases between the two germline ends. The CDR3 is made up of 13 amino acids. CDR3 residues: CASSQVFVGGAFF. The CDR3 DNA follows: TGCGCCAGCAGCCAAGTTTTTGTCGGCGGGGCTTTCTTT.

V is TRBV10-3 and J is TRBJ2-7, with TRBD2 matching 16 bases. Germline lookup yields CDR1 ENHRY and CDR2 SYGVKD. V gave up 4 bases and J gave up 6 bases; unmatched junction bases: 12. The CDR3 length is 18 residues. CDR3 amino acids: CAISGLWGLAGGLTEQYF. CDR3 bases: TGTGCCATCAGTGGACTCTGGGGACTAGCGGGGGGGCTGACCGAGCAGTACTTC.

The chain combines TRBV11-2 with TRBJ2-3; D remains unclear. V was cut by 3 bases and J by 3 bases, with 7 bases left in between. This CDR3 comprises 13 residues. CDR1 and CDR2 (germline): SGHAT, FQNNGV. The CDR3 is CASSFTQTDTQYF. Here the CDR3 DNA reads TGTGCCAGCAGCTTTACCCAGACAGATACGCAGTATTTT.

The gene calls are TRBV5-1 and TRBJ2-1, with 11 bases that match TRBD2. The V and J ends lost 0 bases and 4 bases, in that order; junction bases with no gene match: 3. CDR3 length: 16 amino acids. CDR1 and CDR2 from the germline V gene are SGHRS and YFSETQ. The CDR3 reads CASSLGGTSGYNEQFF. CDR3 coding DNA: TGCGCCAGCAGCTTGGGAGGGACTAGCGGATACAATGAGCAGTTCTTC.

J is TRBJ1-1 and V is TRBV2, with 8 bases aligning to TRBD1. The germline V gene encodes CDR1 SNHLY and CDR2 FYNNEI. This CDR3 spans 14 amino acids. Trimming took 9 bases from V and 1 from J; bases not matched to a gene: 7. The CDR3, as DNA: TGTGCCAGGGATTGGACAGGGTCGAACACTGAAGCTTTCTTT. Protein product: CARDWTGSNTEAFF. Full variable domain (rest looked up from reference TRBV2 and TRBJ1-1): EPEVTQTPSHQVTQMGQEVILRCVPISNHLYFYWYRQILGQKVEFLVSFYNNEISEKSEIFDDQFSVERPDGSNFTLKIRSTKLEDSAMYFCARDWTGSNTEAFFGQGTRLTVV.

The chain has TRBV15 and TRBJ1-3; D ambiguous. V dropped 0 bases and J dropped 9 bases, with 6 bases sitting between them. Germline V lookup: CDR1 LNHNV, CDR2 YYDKDF (reference sequence). The CDR3 spans 12 residues. CDR3 residues: CATSRDGSTIYF. CDR3 in DNA: TGTGCCACCAGCAGAGATGGGAGCACCATATATTTT.

The J gene is TRBJ1-2, the V gene TRBV10-2; 10 bases match TRBD1. The CDR3 runs to 14 residues. Germline CDR1 reads WSHSY; CDR2 reads SAAADI. The trim removed 6 bases at V and 5 bases at J, leaving 6 bases unmatched. This chain's CDR3 is CASRIGQGGYGYTF. The CDR3 coding sequence is TGCGCCAGCAGAATCGGACAGGGGGGGTATGGCTACACCTTC.

The rearrangement uses TRBV7-6 and TRBJ2-2; unclear D gene. V lost 2 bases to trimming and J lost 5 bases, with 18 bases between them. CDR3 length: 17 residues. Germline V CDR1 and CDR2: SGHVS, FNYEAQ. The CDR3 reads CASSLNPGTAGTGELFF. In DNA form, the CDR3 reads TGTGCCAGCAGCTTAAATCCCGGAACAGCTGGAACCGGGGAGCTGTTTTTT.

The J gene is TRBJ2-1, the V gene TRBV5-1; D may be TRBD2 (7 bases). V was cut by 4 bases and J by 0 bases, with 20 bases left in between. The CDR3 has 18 residues. Germline V gene data show CDR1 as SGHRS and CDR2 as YFSETQ. CDR3 bases: TGCGCCAGCAGCCGGCCGGGGCGGGGGCAAAGCTCCTACAATGAGCAGTTCTTC. It encodes CASSRPGRGQSSYNEQFF.

The chain links TRBV19 to TRBJ1-3, with D tentatively TRBD1 (5 bases). This CDR3 has 15 residues. Deletions cut 9 bases from V and 0 bases from J, with 15 bases between. Germline V gives CDR1 LNHDA, CDR2 SQIVND (reference sequence). The CDR3 DNA sequence: TGTGCCAGCCGGCCGGGGGAAACCTCTGGAAACACCATATATTTT. Its protein is CASRPGETSGNTIYF.

This rearrangement joins TRBV6-1 to TRBJ2-3; D perhaps matches TRBD2 (5 bases). The CDR3 is 15 amino acids. Germline loops: CDR1 MNHNS, CDR2 SASEGT. The V gene lost 0 bases and the J gene lost 2 bases, with 9 bases spanning the gap. CDR3 coding DNA: TGTGCCAGCAGTGAAGCTCGGGGATACACAGATACGCAGTATTTT. Amino acid sequence: CASSEARGYTDTQYF.

The J gene is TRBJ2-1, the V gene TRBV2, with D perhaps matching TRBD2 (6 bases). Germline CDR1 and CDR2: SNHLY and FYNNEI. The CDR3 has 17 residues. V lost 6 bases to trimming and J lost 8 bases, with 26 bases between them. CDR3: CASRPNQKTRLMDEQFF. The CDR3 region has the DNA TGTGCCAGCAGGCCTAACCAGAAGACTAGGTTAATGGATGAGCAGTTCTTC.

This sequence joins TRBV10-3 and TRBJ1-1; TRBD1 might be the D (5 bases). Germline loops: CDR1 ENHRY, CDR2 SYGVKD. V gave up 5 bases and J gave up 2 bases, with 9 bases separating them. This CDR3 has 13 residues. Here the CDR3 DNA reads TGTGCCATCAGTAGTCAGGGCAACACTGAAGCTTTCTTT. Translated, it gives CAISSQGNTEAFF.

This sequence joins TRBV19 and TRBJ2-7; 7 bases are a match to TRBD2. The CDR3 is 17 residues long. The ends lost 5 bases at V and 3 bases at J; junction bases unmatched: 16. CDR1 is LNHDA and CDR2 is SQIVND in the germline V gene (reference sequence). The CDR3 loop reads CASSSYSLVAGLYEQYF. CDR3 sequence (DNA): TGTGCCAGTAGTTCATATTCTCTGGTAGCGGGCCTCTACGAGCAGTACTTC.

The chain employs TRBV6-1 and TRBJ1-5, with D possibly TRBD1 on 5 matching bases. This CDR3 has 15 amino acids. V was shortened by 6 bases and J by 0 bases, with 12 bases between the two germline ends. Germline CDR1 reads MNHNS; CDR2 reads SASEGT. The CDR3 DNA is TGTGCCAGCAGGGAACAGGTTCATAGCAATCAGCCCCAGCATTTT. This translates into CASREQVHSNQPQHF.

The V call is TRBV14, the J call TRBJ2-3, with D perhaps matching TRBD2 (5 bases). CDR3 length: 13 amino acids. The V gene's germline CDR1 is SGHDN and CDR2 FVKESK. V lost 5 bases, J lost 11 bases, and 17 bases lay in between. The CDR3 region is CASSAQPSGGQYF. CDR3 DNA sequence: TGTGCCAGCAGCGCCCAGCCGAGCGGTGGGCAGTATTTT.

The rearrangement uses TRBV5-1 and TRBJ1-1, with D maybe TRBD1 (6 bases). Germline CDR1 is SGHRS and CDR2 is YFSETQ. The ends were cut back, 0 bases at V and 1 base at J, with 7 bases in the middle. The CDR3 sequence is 14 residues long. The CDR3 protein is CASSLGQENTEAFF. CDR3 coding DNA: TGCGCCAGCAGCTTGGGACAGGAGAACACTGAAGCTTTCTTT.

The rearrangement links TRBV27 to TRBJ2-7; D remains unclear. CDR1 MNHEY and CDR2 SMNVEV come from the germline V gene (reference sequence). Trimming left V 8 bases short and J 2 bases short, with 13 bases between. The CDR3 has 13 residues. In nucleotides, the CDR3 is TGTGCCAGCGGTGGCGGTCGTACCTACGAGCAGTACTTC. This sequence encodes CASGGGRTYEQYF.